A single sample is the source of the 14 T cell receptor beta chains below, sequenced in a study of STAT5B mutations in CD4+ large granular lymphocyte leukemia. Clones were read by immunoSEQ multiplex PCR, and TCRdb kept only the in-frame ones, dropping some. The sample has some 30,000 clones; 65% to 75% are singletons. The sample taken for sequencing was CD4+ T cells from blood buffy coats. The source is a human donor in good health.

CDR3 loop: CASSIRRGTTAGYGYTF. In DNA, the CDR3 is TGTGCCAGTAGTATACGCAGGGGCACAACGGCGGGTTATGGCTACACCTTC. This chain joins TRBV19 and TRBJ1-2, with D possibly matching TRBD1 (6 bases). The CDR3 has 17 amino acids. The germline V gene has CDR1 LNHDA and CDR2 SQIVND (reference sequence). With 2 bases removed from V and 5 bases from J, the gap between germline ends came to 21 bases.

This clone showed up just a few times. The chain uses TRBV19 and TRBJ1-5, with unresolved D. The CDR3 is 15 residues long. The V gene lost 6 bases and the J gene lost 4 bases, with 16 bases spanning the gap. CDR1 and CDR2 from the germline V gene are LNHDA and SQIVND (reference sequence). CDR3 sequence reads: CASSPIRRGNQPQHF. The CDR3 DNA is TGTGCCAGTAGCCCAATTCGTCGGGGAAATCAGCCCCAGCATTTT. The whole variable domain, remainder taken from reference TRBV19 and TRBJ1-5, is DGGITQSPKYLFRKEGQNVTLSCEQNLNHDAMYWYRQDPGQGLRLIYYSQIVNDFQKGDIAEGYSVSREKKESFPLTVTSAQKNPTAFYLCASSPIRRGNQPQHFGDGTRLSIL.

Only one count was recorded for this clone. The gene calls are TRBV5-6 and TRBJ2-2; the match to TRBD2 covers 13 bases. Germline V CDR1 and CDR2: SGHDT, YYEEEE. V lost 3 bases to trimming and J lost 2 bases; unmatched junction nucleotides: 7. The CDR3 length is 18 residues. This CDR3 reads CASSSLRTSGGNTGELFF. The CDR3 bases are TGTGCCAGCAGCTCCCTCCGGACTAGCGGGGGCAACACCGGGGAGCTGTTTTTT.

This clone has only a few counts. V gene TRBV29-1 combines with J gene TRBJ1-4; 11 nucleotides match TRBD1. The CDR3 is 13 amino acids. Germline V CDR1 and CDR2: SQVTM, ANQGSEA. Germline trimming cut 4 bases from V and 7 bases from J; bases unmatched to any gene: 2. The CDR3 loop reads CSVGGTGGEKLFF. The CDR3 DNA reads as TGCAGCGTTGGTGGGACAGGGGGTGAAAAACTGTTTTTT.

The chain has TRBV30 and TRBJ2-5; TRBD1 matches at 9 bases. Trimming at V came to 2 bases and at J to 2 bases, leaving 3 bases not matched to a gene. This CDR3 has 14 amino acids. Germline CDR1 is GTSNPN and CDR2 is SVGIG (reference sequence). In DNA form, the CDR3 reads TGTGCCTGGAGTAAAGACAGGGGGCAAGAGACCCAGTACTTC. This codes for CAWSKDRGQETQYF.

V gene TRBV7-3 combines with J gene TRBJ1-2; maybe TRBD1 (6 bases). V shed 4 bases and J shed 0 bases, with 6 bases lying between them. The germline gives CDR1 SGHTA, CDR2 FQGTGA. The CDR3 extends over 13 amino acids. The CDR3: CASSWGPNYGYTF. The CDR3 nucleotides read TGTGCCAGCAGCTGGGGGCCTAACTATGGCTACACCTTC.

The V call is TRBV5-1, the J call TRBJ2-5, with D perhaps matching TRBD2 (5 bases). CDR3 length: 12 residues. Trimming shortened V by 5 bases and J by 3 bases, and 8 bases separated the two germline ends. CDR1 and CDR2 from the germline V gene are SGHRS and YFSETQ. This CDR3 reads CASSKLEETQYF. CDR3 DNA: TGCGCCAGCAGTAAACTAGAAGAGACCCAGTACTTC.

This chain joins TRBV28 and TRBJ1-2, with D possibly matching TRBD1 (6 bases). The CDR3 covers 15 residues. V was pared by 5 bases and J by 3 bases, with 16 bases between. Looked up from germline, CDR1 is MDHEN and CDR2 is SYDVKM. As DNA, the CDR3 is TGTGCCAGCAGTCCGGCAGGGGCTCGTGACTATGGCTACACCTTC. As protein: CASSPAGARDYGYTF.

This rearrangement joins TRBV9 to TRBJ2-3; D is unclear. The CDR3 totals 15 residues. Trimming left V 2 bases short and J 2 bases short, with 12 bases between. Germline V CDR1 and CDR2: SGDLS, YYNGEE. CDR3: CASSVGPTPTDTQYF. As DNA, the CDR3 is TGTGCCAGCAGCGTGGGTCCTACCCCCACAGATACGCAGTATTTT.

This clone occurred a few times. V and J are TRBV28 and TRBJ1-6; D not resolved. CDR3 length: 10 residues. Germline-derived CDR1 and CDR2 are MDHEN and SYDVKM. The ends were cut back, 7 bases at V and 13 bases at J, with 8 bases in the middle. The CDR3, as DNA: TGTGCCAGCAACCACCGCCCCCTCCACTTT. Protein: CASNHRPLHF.

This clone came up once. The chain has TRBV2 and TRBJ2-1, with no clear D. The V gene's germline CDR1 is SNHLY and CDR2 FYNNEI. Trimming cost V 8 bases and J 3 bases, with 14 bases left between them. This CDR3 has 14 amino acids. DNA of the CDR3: TGTGCCAGCGGTTTCTCACCCGTCTACAATGAGCAGTTCTTC. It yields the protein CASGFSPVYNEQFF.

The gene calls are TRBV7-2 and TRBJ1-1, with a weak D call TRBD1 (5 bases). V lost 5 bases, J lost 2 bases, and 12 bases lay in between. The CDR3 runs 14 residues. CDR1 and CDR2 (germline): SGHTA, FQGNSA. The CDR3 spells CASSRGQINTEAFF. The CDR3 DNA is TGTGCCAGCAGCCGTGGACAAATTAACACTGAAGCTTTCTTT.

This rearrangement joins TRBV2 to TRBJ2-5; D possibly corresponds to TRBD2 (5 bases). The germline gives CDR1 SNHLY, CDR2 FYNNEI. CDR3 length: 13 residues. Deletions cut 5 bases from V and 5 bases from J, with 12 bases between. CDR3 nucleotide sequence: TGTGCCAGCAGTCCTACTAGTCAGGAGACCCAGTACTTC. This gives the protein CASSPTSQETQYF.

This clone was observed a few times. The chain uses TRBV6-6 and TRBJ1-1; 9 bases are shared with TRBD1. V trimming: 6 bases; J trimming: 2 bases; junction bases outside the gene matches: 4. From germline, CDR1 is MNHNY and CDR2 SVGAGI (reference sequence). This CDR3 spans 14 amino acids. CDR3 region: CASSPQGANTEAFF. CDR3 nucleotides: TGTGCCAGCAGCCCACAGGGGGCAAACACTGAAGCTTTCTTT.